The text below deals with one TCR beta chain. As yet, its antigen is unknown. This entry belongs to a study of T cell responses to AZD1222 COVID-19 vaccine. Study background: Pooled together were second doses at about 4 or about 12 weeks.

Study-wide points: At baseline, seropositivity was found in only 5 to 7 AZD1222 recipients. Scientists sampled the repertoires only once the peak T cell response had passed.

CDR1 and CDR2 (germline): SNHLY, FYNNEI. V lost 1 base to trimming and J lost 2 bases, with 6 bases between them. CDR3 length: 14 residues. TCRdb's copy holds only in-frame clones and misses some; the assay was immunoSEQ multiplex PCR. Among 130,000 or so clones, roughly 93% were seen once, and the ten largest hold around 5.9%. The sequencing used peripheral blood, collected on day 0 of AZD1222 vaccination. This chain uses TRBV2 with TRBJ2-1; D remains ambiguous. The sequence was obtained from an adult in good health. CDR3 bases: TGTGCCAGCAGTGAAGGGGTGCCCTACAATGAGCAGTTCTTC. This encodes CASSEGVPYNEQFF.